This T cell receptor (beta chain) was captured in a study of T cell repertoires in cytomegalovirus infection. Study information: Through public TCR beta signatures, both CMV infection and matching HLA type were indicated.

This clonotype was detected ten times or more. Antigen: not known. Mismatch with germline at one junction end may stem from a read error. Findings and limits, study-wide: The ex vivo response was dominated by HLA-C-restricted CMV-specific TCR beta clonotypes. Identification of carriers of CMV plus the relevant HLA was achieved through cumulative public TCR beta family frequency.

This CDR3 region has 13 residues. CDR1 and CDR2 (germline): SGHTA, FQGNSA. TCRdb re-derived calls from the reads in MiXCR, one entry per CDR3 protein. The table records some 150,000 distinct CDR3 sequences, 23% of them present only once. The gene calls are TRBV7-2 and TRBJ2-7; 10 bases align to TRBD2. What was sequenced was PBMCs. The receptor was isolated from a human donor in good health (CMV status not recorded). Some clones in this sample may be carry-over from other donors' samples. This CDR3 reads CASTLAGGYEQYF. CDR3 nucleotide sequence: TGTGCCAGCACCTTAGCGGGGGGCTACGAGCAGTACTTC.